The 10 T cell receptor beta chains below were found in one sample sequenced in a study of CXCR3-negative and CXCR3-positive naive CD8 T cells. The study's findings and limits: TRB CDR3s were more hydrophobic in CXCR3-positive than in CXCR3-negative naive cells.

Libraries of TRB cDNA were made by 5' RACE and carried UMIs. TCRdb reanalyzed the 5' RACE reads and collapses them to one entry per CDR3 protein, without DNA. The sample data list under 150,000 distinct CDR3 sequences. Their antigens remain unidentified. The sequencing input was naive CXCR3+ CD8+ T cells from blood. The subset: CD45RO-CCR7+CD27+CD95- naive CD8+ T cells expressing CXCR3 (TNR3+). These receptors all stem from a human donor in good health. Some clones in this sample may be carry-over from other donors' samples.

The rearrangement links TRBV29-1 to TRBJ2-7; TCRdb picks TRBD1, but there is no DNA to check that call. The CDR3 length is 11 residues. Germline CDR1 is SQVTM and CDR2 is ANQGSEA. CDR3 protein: CSVDAGYEQYF.

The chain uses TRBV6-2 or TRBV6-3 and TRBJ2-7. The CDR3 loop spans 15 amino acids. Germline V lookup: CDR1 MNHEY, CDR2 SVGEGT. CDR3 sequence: CASSYSGSAAAEQYF.

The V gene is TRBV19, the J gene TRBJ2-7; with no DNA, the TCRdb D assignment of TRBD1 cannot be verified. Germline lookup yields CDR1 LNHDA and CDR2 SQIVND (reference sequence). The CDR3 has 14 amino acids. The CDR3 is CASSGVGRSYEQYF.

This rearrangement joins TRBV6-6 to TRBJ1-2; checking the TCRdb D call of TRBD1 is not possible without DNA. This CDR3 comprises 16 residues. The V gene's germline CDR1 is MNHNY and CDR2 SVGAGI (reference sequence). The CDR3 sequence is CASSLLQQGAFDGYTF.

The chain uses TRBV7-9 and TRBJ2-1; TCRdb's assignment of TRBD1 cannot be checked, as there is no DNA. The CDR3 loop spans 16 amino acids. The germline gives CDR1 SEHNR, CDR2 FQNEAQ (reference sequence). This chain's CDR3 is CASRDRDPRGYNEQFF.

The CDR3 sequence is CASSLMGRKAFF. This chain joins TRBV28 and TRBJ1-1; TCRdb returns TRBD1, unconfirmable since there is no DNA. Per germline, CDR1 MDHEN and CDR2 SYDVKM. This CDR3 spans 12 amino acids.

The CDR3: CASSLRAGEGNTEAFF. The genes are TRBV5-6 and TRBJ1-1. The CDR3 runs to 16 residues. Germline V CDR1 and CDR2: SGHDT, YYEEEE.

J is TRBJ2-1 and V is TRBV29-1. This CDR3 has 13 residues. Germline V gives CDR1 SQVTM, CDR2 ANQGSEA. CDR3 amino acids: CSVHTSSYNEQFF.

CDR3 sequence: CASSYSPGALGEQFF. The chain links TRBV6-6 to TRBJ2-1; TCRdb proposes TRBD1, but this gene call is untestable without DNA. This CDR3 comprises 15 residues. The V gene's germline CDR1 is MNHNY and CDR2 SVGAGI (reference sequence).

This chain's CDR3 is CASSLPGLASEQFF. J is TRBJ2-1 and V is TRBV3-1; TCRdb picks TRBD2, but there is no DNA to check that call. CDR1 and CDR2 from the germline V gene are LGHDT and YNNKEL (reference sequence). The CDR3 runs to 14 residues.